This T cell receptor (beta chain) was documented in a study of T cells in Graves' hyperthyroidism and ophthalmopathy. The CDR3 spans 15 residues. Trimming took 5 bases from V and 5 from J; bases not matched to a gene: 7. Germline CDR1 SEHNR, CDR2 FQNEAQ (reference sequence). Clinical symptoms, serum thyroxine, TRAb, thyroid ultrasound and orbital computed tomography informed diagnoses. Notes on this clonotype: What it binds is unknown.

Study-level results: A model built on 13 V-J features separated ophthalmopathy from stable hyperthyroidism. Clonotypes that were expanded in thyroid above 0.001 mostly appeared in blood too.

TCR beta CDR3 sequences were amplified from RNA transcripts. HTBI primers were the set used in a first-round RT-PCR of the TCR CDR3. A single record per CDR3 protein comes from TCRdb applying MiXCR to the multiplex PCR reads. Found here are approximately 640,000 distinct CDR3 sequences, less than 45% of them singletons; the top ten hold roughly 7.2%. This TCR came from an adult man with Graves' disease, either hyperthyroidism or ophthalmopathy (not recorded which). This rearrangement joins TRBV7-9 to TRBJ1-1; 11 bases are a match to TRBD1. The sample taken for sequencing was peripheral blood or thyroid tissue (not recorded which). CDR3 residues: CASSAPDRGQTEAFF. CDR3 DNA: TGTGCCAGCAGCGCGCCGGACAGGGGGCAAACTGAAGCTTTCTTT.